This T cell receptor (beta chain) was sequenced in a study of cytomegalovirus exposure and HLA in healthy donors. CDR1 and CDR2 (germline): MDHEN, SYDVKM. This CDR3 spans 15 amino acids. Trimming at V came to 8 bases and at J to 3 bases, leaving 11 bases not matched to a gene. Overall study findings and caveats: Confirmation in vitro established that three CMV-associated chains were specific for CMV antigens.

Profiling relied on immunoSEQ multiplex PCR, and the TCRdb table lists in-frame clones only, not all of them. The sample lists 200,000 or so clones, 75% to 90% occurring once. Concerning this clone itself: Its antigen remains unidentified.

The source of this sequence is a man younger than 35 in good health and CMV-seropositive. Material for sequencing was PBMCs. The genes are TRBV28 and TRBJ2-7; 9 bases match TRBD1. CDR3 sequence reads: CASEADPGQGYEQYF. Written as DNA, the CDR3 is TGTGCCAGCGAAGCTGATCCGGGACAGGGCTACGAGCAGTACTTC.